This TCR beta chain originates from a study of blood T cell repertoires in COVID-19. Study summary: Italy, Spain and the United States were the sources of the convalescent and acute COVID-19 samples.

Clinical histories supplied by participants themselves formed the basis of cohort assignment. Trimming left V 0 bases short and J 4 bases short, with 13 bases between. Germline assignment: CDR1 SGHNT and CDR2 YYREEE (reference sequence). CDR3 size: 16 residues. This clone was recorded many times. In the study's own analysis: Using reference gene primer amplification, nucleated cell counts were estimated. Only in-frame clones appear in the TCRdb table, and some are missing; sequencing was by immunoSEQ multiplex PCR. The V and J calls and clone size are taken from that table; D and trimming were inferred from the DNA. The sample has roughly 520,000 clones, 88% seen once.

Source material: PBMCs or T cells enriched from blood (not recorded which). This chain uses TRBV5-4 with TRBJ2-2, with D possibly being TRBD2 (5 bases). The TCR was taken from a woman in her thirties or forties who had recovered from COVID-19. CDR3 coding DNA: TGTGCCAGCAGCTTGGCCCGAACTAGATCCACCGGGGAGCTGTTTTTT. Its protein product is CASSLARTRSTGELFF.